These T cell receptor beta chains were read from a single sample in a study of T cells in Graves' hyperthyroidism and ophthalmopathy. TCRdb independently ran MiXCR on the multiplex PCR reads; one entry per CDR3 protein. There are roughly 500,000 distinct CDR3 sequences in the sample; more than 11% occur only once, and roughly 6.2% lies in the top ten. Sample: blood. These receptor sequences come from a woman under 40 with Graves' hyperthyroidism that later progressed to Graves' ophthalmopathy. Each CDR3 is given without its conserved first and last residue.

V gene: TRBV30
J gene: TRBJ2-3
CDR3 protein: AWSVGQGGTDTQY

V gene: TRBV6-6
J gene: TRBJ1-1
CDR3 protein: ASSYARKTEAF

V gene: TRBV6-5
J gene: TRBJ1-5
CDR3 protein: ASSHDRSNQPQH

V gene: TRBV5-5
J gene: TRBJ2-5
CDR3 protein: ASSPTGGMETQY

V gene: TRBV2
J gene: TRBJ1-2
CDR3 protein: ASSWDRGGYGYT

V gene: TRBV12-3/TRBV12-4
J gene: TRBJ1-2
CDR3 protein: ASSKGDRMPYGYT

V gene: TRBV11-2
J gene: TRBJ2-7
CDR3 protein: ASSLDPASGTVQY

V gene: TRBV7-2
J gene: TRBJ2-5
CDR3 protein: ASSLELSSGTSGSRETQY

V gene: TRBV6-2/TRBV6-3
J gene: TRBJ1-4
CDR3 protein: ASSFLGGNEKLF

V gene: TRBV10-2
J gene: TRBJ1-5
CDR3 protein: ASSEAGRTH

V gene: TRBV19
J gene: TRBJ2-2
CDR3 protein: ASSDGIRTTAGELF

V gene: TRBV30
J gene: TRBJ1-1
CDR3 protein: AWSGFEAF

V gene: TRBV28
J gene: TRBJ2-7
CDR3 protein: ASRTTGTSGRQY

V gene: TRBV5-1
J gene: TRBJ2-1
CDR3 protein: ASRRPEEREQF

V gene: TRBV5-5
J gene: TRBJ1-1
CDR3 protein: ASSGTGTESHTEAF

V gene: TRBV6-1
J gene: TRBJ1-5
CDR3 protein: ASRRGDQPQH

V gene: TRBV7-9
J gene: TRBJ2-2
CDR3 protein: ASSIQGHTGELF

V gene: TRBV19
J gene: TRBJ1-1
CDR3 protein: ASSNRENTEAF

V gene: TRBV24-1
J gene: TRBJ2-3
CDR3 protein: ATSDISTDTQY

V gene: TRBV12-3/TRBV12-4
J gene: TRBJ1-1
CDR3 protein: ASRPHRGYTEAF

V gene: TRBV19
J gene: TRBJ1-5
CDR3 protein: ASSIADQPQH

V gene: TRBV7-2
J gene: TRBJ2-3
CDR3 protein: ASSLGAPRQFTDTQY

V gene: TRBV7-6
J gene: TRBJ1-1
CDR3 protein: ASSPSRGYGNTEAF

V gene: TRBV20-1
J gene: TRBJ1-5
CDR3 protein: SATGTLPSNQPQH

V gene: TRBV7-9
J gene: TRBJ2-1
CDR3 protein: ASSPRAGAGVTRF

V gene: TRBV9
J gene: TRBJ1-5
CDR3 protein: ASSGTGNSNQPQH

V gene: TRBV4-1
J gene: TRBJ1-1
CDR3 protein: ASSHDGVTMNTEAF

V gene: TRBV14
J gene: TRBJ2-2
CDR3 protein: ASSRNSGIGELF

V gene: TRBV19
J gene: TRBJ2-7
CDR3 protein: ASSIRLYYEQY

V gene: TRBV15
J gene: TRBJ2-3
CDR3 protein: ATSRDAGHSTDTQY

V gene: TRBV7-2
J gene: TRBJ2-5
CDR3 protein: ASSPGGLAGVQETQY

V gene: TRBV3-1
J gene: TRBJ1-6
CDR3 protein: ASSQGSTSPLH

V gene: TRBV27
J gene: TRBJ1-1
CDR3 protein: ASSLLSGGYTEAF

V gene: TRBV7-2
J gene: TRBJ2-2
CDR3 protein: ASRSGTGTSTGELF

V gene: TRBV12-3/TRBV12-4
J gene: TRBJ1-1
CDR3 protein: ASLTTGINTEAF

V gene: TRBV3-1
J gene: TRBJ1-1
CDR3 protein: ASSQVQTNTEAF

V gene: TRBV6-5
J gene: TRBJ2-7
CDR3 protein: ASSYSIESQVITYEQY